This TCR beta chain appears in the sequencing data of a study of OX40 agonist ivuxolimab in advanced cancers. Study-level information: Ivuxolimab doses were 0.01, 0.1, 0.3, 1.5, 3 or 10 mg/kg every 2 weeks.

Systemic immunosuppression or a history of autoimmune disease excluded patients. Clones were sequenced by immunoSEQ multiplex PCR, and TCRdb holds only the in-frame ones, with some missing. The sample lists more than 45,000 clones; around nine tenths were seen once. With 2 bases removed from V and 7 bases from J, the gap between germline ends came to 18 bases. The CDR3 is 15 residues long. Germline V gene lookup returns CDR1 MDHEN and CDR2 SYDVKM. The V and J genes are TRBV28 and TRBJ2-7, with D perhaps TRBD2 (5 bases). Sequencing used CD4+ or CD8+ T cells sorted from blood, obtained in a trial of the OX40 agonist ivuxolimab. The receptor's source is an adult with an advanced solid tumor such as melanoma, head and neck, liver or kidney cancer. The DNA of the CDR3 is TGTGCCAGCAGTTTAAGACTCCTCCCGGGATTGGAGCAGTACTTC. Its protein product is CASSLRLLPGLEQYF.